The clone carrying this T cell receptor (beta chain) was counted once. The data originate from a study of blood T cell repertoires in COVID-19. Whole-study context: Samples taken during acute and convalescent COVID-19 were collected in the United States, Italy and Spain. The cDNA or gDNA used as material had been derived from T cells, B-cell-depleted T cells, or PBMCs.

Recruited during active infection, patients (from Seattle) were subsequently followed longitudinally. Authors' methods: Cell counts per sample came from amplifying reference gene primers. Sequencing used immunoSEQ multiplex PCR; TCRdb keeps in-frame clones, though not all of them. The V and J calls and clone size are taken from that table; D and trimming were inferred from the DNA. The top ten clones hold over 9.5% of a sample with fewer than 300,000 clones, 86% of them seen once. The CDR3 spans 12 residues. CDR1 and CDR2 (germline): GTSNPN, SVGIG (reference sequence). Trimming shortened V by 2 bases and J by 5 bases, and 9 bases separated the two germline ends.

The J gene is TRBJ1-1, the V gene TRBV30; D perhaps matches TRBD1 (5 bases). This TCR was recovered from a woman in her 30s with COVID-19, enrolled during active disease. Sequenced: peripheral blood. The chain's CDR3 is CAWSTGRTEAFF. CDR3 in DNA: TGTGCCTGGAGTACAGGAAGGACTGAAGCTTTCTTT.